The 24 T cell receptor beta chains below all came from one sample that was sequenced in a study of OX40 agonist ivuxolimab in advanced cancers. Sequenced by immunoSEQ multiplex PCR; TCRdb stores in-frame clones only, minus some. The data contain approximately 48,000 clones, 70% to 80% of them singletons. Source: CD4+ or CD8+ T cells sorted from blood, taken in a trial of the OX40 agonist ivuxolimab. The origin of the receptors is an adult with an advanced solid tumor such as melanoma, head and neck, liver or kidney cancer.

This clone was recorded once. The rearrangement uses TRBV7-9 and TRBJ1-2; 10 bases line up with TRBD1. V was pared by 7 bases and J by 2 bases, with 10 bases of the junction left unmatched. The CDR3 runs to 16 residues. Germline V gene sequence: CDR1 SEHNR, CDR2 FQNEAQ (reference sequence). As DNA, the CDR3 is TGTGCCAGCACTTTAGACCCGGGACAGGGGAACTATGGCTACACCTTC. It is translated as CASTLDPGQGNYGYTF.

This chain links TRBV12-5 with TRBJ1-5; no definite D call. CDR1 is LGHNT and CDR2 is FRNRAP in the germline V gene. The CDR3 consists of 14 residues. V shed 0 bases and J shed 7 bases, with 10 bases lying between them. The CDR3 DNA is TGTGCTAGTGGTTTGGTACCGGGAGGGCAGCCCCAGCATTTT. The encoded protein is CASGLVPGGQPQHF.

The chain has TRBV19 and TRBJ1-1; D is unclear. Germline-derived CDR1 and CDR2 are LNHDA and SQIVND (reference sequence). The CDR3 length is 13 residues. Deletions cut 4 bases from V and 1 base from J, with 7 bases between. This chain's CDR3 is CASSTTKNTEAFF. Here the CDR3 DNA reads TGTGCCAGTAGTACCACAAAGAACACTGAAGCTTTCTTT.

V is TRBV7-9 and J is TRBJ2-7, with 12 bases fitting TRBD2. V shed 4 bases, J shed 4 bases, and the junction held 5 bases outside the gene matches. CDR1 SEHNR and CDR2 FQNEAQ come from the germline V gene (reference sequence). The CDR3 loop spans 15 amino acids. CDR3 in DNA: TGTGCCAGCAGCTCAACCGGGACTAGCGGGTACGAGCAGTACTTC. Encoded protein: CASSSTGTSGYEQYF.

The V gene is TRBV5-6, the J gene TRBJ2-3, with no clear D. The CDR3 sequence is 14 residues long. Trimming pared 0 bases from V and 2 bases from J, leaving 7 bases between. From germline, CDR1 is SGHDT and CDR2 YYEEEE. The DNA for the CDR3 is TGTGCCAGCAGCTTGGTTTTCTTCACAGATACGCAGTATTTT. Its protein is CASSLVFFTDTQYF.

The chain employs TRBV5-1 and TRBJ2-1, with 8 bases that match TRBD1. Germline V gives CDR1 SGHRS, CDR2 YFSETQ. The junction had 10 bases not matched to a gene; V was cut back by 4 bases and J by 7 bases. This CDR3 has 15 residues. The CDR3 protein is CASSPTRDRRNEQFF. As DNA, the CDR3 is TGCGCCAGCAGCCCTACCCGGGACAGGAGAAATGAGCAGTTCTTC.

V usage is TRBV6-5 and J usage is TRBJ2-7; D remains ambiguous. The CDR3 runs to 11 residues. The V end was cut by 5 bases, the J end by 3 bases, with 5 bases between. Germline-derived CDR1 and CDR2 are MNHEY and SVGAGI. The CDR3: CASSTVYEQYF. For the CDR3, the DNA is TGTGCCAGCAGTACGGTCTACGAGCAGTACTTC.

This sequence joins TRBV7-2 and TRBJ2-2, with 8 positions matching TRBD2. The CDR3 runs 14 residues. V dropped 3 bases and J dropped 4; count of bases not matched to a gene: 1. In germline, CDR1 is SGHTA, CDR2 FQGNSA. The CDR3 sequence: CASSFSGVTGELFF. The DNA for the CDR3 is TGTGCCAGCAGCTTTAGCGGGGTCACCGGGGAGCTGTTTTTT.

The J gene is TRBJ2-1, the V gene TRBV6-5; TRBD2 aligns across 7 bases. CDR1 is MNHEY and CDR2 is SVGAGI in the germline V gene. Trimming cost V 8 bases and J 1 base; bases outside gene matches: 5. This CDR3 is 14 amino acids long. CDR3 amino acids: CASDWGGSYNEQFF. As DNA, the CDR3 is TGTGCCAGCGACTGGGGGGGTTCCTACAATGAGCAGTTCTTC.

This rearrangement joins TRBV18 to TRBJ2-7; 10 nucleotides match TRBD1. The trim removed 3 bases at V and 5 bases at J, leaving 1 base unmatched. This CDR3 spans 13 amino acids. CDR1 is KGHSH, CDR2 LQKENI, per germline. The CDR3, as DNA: TGTGCCAGCTCACCCGGGACAGGGGACGAGCAGTACTTC. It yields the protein CASSPGTGDEQYF. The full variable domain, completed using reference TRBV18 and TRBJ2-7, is NAGVMQNPRHLVRRRGQEARLRCSPMKGHSHVYWYRQLPEEGLKFMVYLQKENIIDESGMPKERFSAEFPKEGPSILRIQQVVRGDSAAYFCASSPGTGDEQYFGPGTRLTVT.

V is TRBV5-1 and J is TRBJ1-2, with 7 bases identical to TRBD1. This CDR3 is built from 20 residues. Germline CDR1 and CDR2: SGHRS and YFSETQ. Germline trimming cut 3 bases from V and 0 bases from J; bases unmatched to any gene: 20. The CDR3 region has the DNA TGCGCCAGCAGCTACTCCTCGCCGGGACAGCCATCTCAAGCTAACTATGGCTACACCTTC. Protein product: CASSYSSPGQPSQANYGYTF.

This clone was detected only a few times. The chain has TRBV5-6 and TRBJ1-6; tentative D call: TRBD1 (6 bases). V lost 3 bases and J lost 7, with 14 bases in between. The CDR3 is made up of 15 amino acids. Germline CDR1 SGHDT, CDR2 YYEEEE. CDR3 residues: CASSSRQAGNSPLHF. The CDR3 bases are TGTGCCAGCAGCTCGCGACAGGCAGGCAATTCACCCCTCCACTTT.

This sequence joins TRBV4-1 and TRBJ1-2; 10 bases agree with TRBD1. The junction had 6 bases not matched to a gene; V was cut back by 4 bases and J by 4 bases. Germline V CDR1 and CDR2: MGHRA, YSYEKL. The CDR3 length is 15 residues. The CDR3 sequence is CASSPGQGGAYGYTF. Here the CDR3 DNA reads TGCGCCAGCAGCCCAGGACAGGGGGGAGCCTATGGCTACACCTTC.

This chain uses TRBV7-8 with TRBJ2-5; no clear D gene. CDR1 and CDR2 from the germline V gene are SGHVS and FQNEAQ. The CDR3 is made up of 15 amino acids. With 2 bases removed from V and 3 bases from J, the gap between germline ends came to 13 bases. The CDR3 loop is CASSLIVDVKETQYF. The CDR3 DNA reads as TGTGCCAGCAGCTTAATTGTCGACGTGAAAGAGACCCAGTACTTC.

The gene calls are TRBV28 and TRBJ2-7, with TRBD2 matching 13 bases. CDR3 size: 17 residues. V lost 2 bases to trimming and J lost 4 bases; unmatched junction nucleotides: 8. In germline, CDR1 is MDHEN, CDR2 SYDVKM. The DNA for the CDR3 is TGTGCCAGCAGTTTAACGCCGGGACTAGCGGGACCTTACGAGCAGTACTTC. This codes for CASSLTPGLAGPYEQYF.

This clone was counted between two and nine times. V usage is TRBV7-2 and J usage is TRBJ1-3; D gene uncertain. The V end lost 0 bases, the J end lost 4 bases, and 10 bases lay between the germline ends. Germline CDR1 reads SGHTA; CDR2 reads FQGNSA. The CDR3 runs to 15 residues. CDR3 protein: CASSLAFKAGNTIYF. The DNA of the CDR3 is TGTGCCAGCAGCTTAGCCTTTAAAGCGGGAAACACCATATATTTT.

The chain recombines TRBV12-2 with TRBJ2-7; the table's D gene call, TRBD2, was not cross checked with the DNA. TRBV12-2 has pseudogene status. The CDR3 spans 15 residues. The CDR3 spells CGPAVSGTSSYEQYF. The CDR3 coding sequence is TGTGGGCCGGCCGTCAGCGGGACCAGCTCCTACGAGCAGTACTTC.

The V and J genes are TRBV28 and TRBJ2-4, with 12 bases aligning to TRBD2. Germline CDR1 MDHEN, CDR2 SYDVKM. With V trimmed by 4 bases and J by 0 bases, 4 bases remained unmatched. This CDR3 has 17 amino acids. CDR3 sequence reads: CASSSPSGREAKNIQYF. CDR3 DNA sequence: TGTGCCAGCAGTTCCCCTAGCGGGAGGGAAGCCAAAAACATTCAGTACTTC.

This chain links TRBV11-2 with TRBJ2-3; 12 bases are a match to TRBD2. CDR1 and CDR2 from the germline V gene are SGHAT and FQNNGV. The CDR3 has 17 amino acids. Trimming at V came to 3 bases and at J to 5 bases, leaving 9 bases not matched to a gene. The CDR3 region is CASSLVSSGRAGDTQYF. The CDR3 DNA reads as TGTGCCAGCAGCTTGGTCTCTAGCGGGAGGGCGGGAGATACGCAGTATTTT.

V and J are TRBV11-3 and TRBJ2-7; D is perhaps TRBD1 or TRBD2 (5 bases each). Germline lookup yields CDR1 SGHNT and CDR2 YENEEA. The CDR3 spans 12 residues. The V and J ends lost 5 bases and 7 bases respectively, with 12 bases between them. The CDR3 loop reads CASSPGPREQYF. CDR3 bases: TGTGCCAGCAGCCCGGGACCTCGAGAGCAGTACTTC. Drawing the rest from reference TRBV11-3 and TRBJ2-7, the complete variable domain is EAGVVQSPRYKIIEKKQPVAFWCNPISGHNTLYWYLQNLGQGPELLIRYENEEAVDDSQLPKDRFSAERLKGVDSTLKIQPAELGDSAVYLCASSPGPREQYFGPGTRLTVT.

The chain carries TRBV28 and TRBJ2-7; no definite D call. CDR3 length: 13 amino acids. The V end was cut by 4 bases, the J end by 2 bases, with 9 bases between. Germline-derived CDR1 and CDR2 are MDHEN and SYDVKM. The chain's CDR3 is CASSYIRTYEQYF. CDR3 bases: TGTGCCAGCAGTTATATCCGGACCTACGAGCAGTACTTC. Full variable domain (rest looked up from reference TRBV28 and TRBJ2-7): DVKVTQSSRYLVKRTGEKVFLECVQDMDHENMFWYRQDPGLGLRLIYFSYDVKMKEKGDIPEGYSVSREKKERFSLILESASTNQTSMYLCASSYIRTYEQYFGPGTRLTVT.

The DNA of the CDR3 is TGTGCCAGCAGTACCGGGACAGGGGGCTTCTACGAGCAGTACTTC. It specifies CASSTGTGGFYEQYF. The chain employs TRBV5-6 and TRBJ2-7; 12 nucleotides match TRBD1. V lost 5 bases, J lost 3 bases, and 6 bases stayed unmatched. The CDR3 contains 15 residues. Germline CDR1 reads SGHDT; CDR2 reads YYEEEE.

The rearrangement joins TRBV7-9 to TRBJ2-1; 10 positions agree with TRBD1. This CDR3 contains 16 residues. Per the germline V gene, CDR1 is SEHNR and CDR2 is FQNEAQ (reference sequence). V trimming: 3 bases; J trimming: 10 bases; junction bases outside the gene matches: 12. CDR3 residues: CASSFPGQGFWEEQFF. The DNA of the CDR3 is TGTGCCAGCAGCTTTCCGGGACAGGGGTTTTGGGAGGAGCAGTTCTTC.

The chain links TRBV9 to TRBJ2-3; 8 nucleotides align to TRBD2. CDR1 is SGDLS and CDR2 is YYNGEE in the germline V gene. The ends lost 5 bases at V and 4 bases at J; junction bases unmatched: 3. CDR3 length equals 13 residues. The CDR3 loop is CASRGGGSDTQYF. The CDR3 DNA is TGTGCCAGCAGGGGCGGGGGGTCAGATACGCAGTATTTT.